Following are 11 T cell receptor beta chains from one sample sequenced in a study of HIV-infected patients and healthy controls. Whole blood was used without fractionation, so all unsorted peripheral T cells were included. Reverse transcription used approximately 500 ng RNA and constant-region primers for alpha and beta. Each of the alpha and beta chains got its own library through chain-specific third strand synthesis with indices. TCRdb recomputed calls from the 5' RACE reads with MiXCR, one row per CDR3 protein. This sample has roughly 17,000 distinct CDR3 sequences, with about 5.4% found just once. Sequenced material: blood. These TCRs come from an adult in good health.

In its sample, this clonotype was seen many times. This chain links TRBV4-1 with TRBJ2-7, with D tentatively TRBD1 (5 bases). Germline V gene sequence: CDR1 MGHRA, CDR2 YSYEKL. The length of the CDR3 is 15 residues. With 0 bases removed from V and 4 bases from J, the gap between germline ends came to 13 bases. DNA for the CDR3: TGCGCCAGCAGCCAAGATCTGGCGCCAGGGTACGAGCAGTACTTC. It specifies CASSQDLAPGYEQYF.

This clonotype is judged medium-sized (0.01 to 0.1%). The J gene is TRBJ2-5, the V gene TRBV28; D perhaps matches TRBD2 (5 bases). This CDR3 is built from 16 residues. Deletions cut 3 bases from V and 3 bases from J, with 17 bases between. Per germline, CDR1 MDHEN and CDR2 SYDVKM. The CDR3 sequence: CASSFGTAAPKETQYF. The CDR3 DNA follows: TGTGCCAGCAGTTTCGGTACAGCGGCGCCCAAAGAGACCCAGTACTTC.

This clonotype occurred many times. CDR3 protein: CSVEGGPTDTQYF. The CDR3 nucleotides are TGCAGCGTTGAAGGCGGACCCACAGATACGCAGTATTTT. The gene calls are TRBV29-1 and TRBJ2-3; no clear D. The CDR3 consists of 13 residues. Germline V gene lookup returns CDR1 SQVTM and CDR2 ANQGSEA. Trimming removed 1 base at V and 2 bases at J, with 7 bases between.

This clonotype was counted at least ten times. The chain couples TRBV11-1 to TRBJ2-5; D is uncertain. Germline-derived CDR1 and CDR2 are SGHAT and FQDESV (reference sequence). This CDR3 has 16 residues. V was shortened by 5 bases and J by 1 base, with 17 bases between the two germline ends. The CDR3, as DNA: TGTGCCAGCAGCCCTCAAGTACAGCCATTCCAAGAGACCCAGTACTTC. This codes for CASSPQVQPFQETQYF. Together with reference TRBV11-1 and TRBJ2-5, the CDR3 gives the full variable domain: EAEVAQSPRYKITEKSQAVAFWCDPISGHATLYWYRQILGQGPELLVQFQDESVVDDSQLPKDRFSAERLKGVDSTLKIQPAELGDSAMYLCASSPQVQPFQETQYFGPGTRLLVL.

This clonotype came up many times. The chain joins TRBV30 to TRBJ2-2; TRBD1 matches 7 bases. The CDR3 has 16 residues. Germline CDR1 GTSNPN, CDR2 SVGIG (reference sequence). J gave up 2 bases and V 1 base, and 7 bases lay outside the gene matches. CDR3 DNA sequence: TGTGCCTGGAGTGGAAACAGGGGAGTAAACACCGGGGAGCTGTTTTTT. It codes for CAWSGNRGVNTGELFF.

This clonotype was found many times. The chain carries TRBV7-2 and TRBJ2-3, with 15 bases aligning to TRBD2. The CDR3 is 17 residues long. Unmatched junction bases numbered 3, after V lost 4 bases and J lost 1 base. Germline CDR1 SGHTA, CDR2 FQGNSA. The CDR3 is CASSSGLAGGGTDTQYF. The CDR3 DNA reads as TGTGCCAGCAGCTCCGGACTAGCGGGGGGGGGCACAGATACGCAGTATTTT.

There are many counts of this clonotype. This chain uses TRBV12-3 or TRBV12-4 with TRBJ1-6; tentatively, D is TRBD1 (6 bases). V shed 7 bases and J shed 6 bases, with 19 bases lying between them. This CDR3 has 16 amino acids. The CDR3: CASTAGGPERNSPLHF. The DNA of the CDR3 is TGTGCCAGCACCGCCGGGGGGCCTGAGCGTAATTCACCCCTCCACTTT.

This clonotype was observed at least ten times. The gene calls are TRBV2 and TRBJ1-3, with no clear D. CDR1 is SNHLY, CDR2 FYNNEI, per germline. V was cut by 4 bases and J by 4 bases, with 8 bases left in between. The CDR3 runs 13 residues. CDR3 bases: TGTGCCAGCAGTGTACGGCGGGGAAACACCATATATTTT. As protein: CASSVRRGNTIYF. The whole variable domain, filled in from reference TRBV2 and TRBJ1-3, reads EPEVTQTPSHQVTQMGQEVILRCVPISNHLYFYWYRQILGQKVEFLVSFYNNEISEKSEIFDDQFSVERPDGSNFTLKIRSTKLEDSAMYFCASSVRRGNTIYFGEGSWLTVV.

There are many counts of this clonotype. The rearrangement uses TRBV7-2 and TRBJ2-1; D may be TRBD1 or TRBD2 (5 bases each). CDR3 length: 15 residues. V lost 5 bases and J 1 base, leaving 12 bases between the germline ends. Germline assignment: CDR1 SGHTA and CDR2 FQGNSA. The CDR3 nucleotides read TGTGCCAGCAGCCCGGGACCTGGGTCCTACAATGAGCAGTTCTTC. Translation: CASSPGPGSYNEQFF.

Many counts were recorded for this clonotype. This chain joins TRBV5-1 and TRBJ2-4; TRBD2 matches 12 bases. The ends lost 2 bases at V and 0 bases at J; junction bases unmatched: 12. Germline V gives CDR1 SGHRS, CDR2 YFSETQ. The CDR3 spans 20 residues. The CDR3 sequence is CASSLIPTSGGPLAKNIQYF. CDR3 coding DNA: TGCGCCAGCAGCTTAATCCCGACTAGCGGGGGCCCTTTAGCCAAAAACATTCAGTACTTC.

Only a few counts were recorded for this clonotype. The rearrangement uses TRBV5-4 and TRBJ2-7, with 10 bases identical to TRBD2. Germline V CDR1 and CDR2: SGHNT, YYREEE (reference sequence). Trimming at V came to 3 bases and at J to 4 bases, leaving 7 bases not matched to a gene. The CDR3 runs 15 residues. The chain's CDR3 is CASSSLAGGRYEQYF. The CDR3 DNA follows: TGTGCCAGCAGCTCCTTAGCGGGGGGCCGTTACGAGCAGTACTTC.